This T cell receptor (beta chain) was sequenced in a study of beta chain features in type 1 diabetes. Findings of the study overall: A moderate, significant TCRB CDR3 shortening appeared in type 1 diabetes across four CD4+ subsets.

All of the isolated RNA was reverse transcribed, so expressed TCRB transcripts were sequenced. Assay used: immunoSEQ multiplex PCR; TCRdb lists only in-frame clones, some missing. The sample lists 680,000 or so clones, about an eighth occurring once. For this clone: Its antigen is currently unknown.

The CDR3 is 15 residues long. CDR1 and CDR2 (germline): MNHNY, SVGAGI (reference sequence). The germline V and J ends were trimmed by 0 bases and 1 base, with 9 bases remaining between them. The sample taken for sequencing was naive CD4+ T cells from blood. The chain has TRBV6-6 and TRBJ2-5, with D unresolved. The receptor was derived from a man younger than 35 with type 1 diabetes. CDR3 sequence: CASSYSGYFQETQYF. In DNA form, the CDR3 reads TGTGCCAGCAGTTACTCAGGCTATTTCCAAGAGACCCAGTACTTC.